Listed here is a single T cell receptor (beta chain). The data stem from a study of monozygotic twins with inflammatory bowel disease. Template-switch reactions added UMIs with a 6-nucleotide sample barcode. With the 5' RACE reads reprocessed, TCRdb shows one record per CDR3 protein and no DNA. The listing records 350,000 to 400,000 distinct CDR3 sequences. This sequence was found in a human donor with ulcerative colitis or Crohn's disease, or a healthy co-twin of an affected twin (not recorded which). Material: blood.

The chain's CDR3 is CATSDYLAGGPATGELFF. The chain uses TRBV24-1 and TRBJ2-2; as DNA is missing, the TRBD2 call by TCRdb cannot be tested. The length of the CDR3 is 18 residues. Per germline, CDR1 KGHDR and CDR2 SFDVKD.